A single sample gave rise to the 27 T cell receptor beta chains below, sequenced in a study of shared clonotypes between healthy human individuals. Repertoires were generated with immunoSEQ multiplex PCR, while TCRdb's copy carries only in-frame clones and drops some. The sample records roughly 2.4 million clones, 90% to 97% being singletons. Sequencing used naive CD4+ T cells sorted from blood. Documented subset: CD45RA+ positively selected. The receptors derive from a young man in good health.

The chain employs TRBV18 and TRBJ2-5, with D maybe TRBD1 (6 bases). Germline V CDR1 and CDR2: KGHSH, LQKENI. The CDR3 consists of 17 residues. The V and J ends lost 5 bases and 5 bases respectively, with 24 bases between them. DNA of the CDR3: TGTGCCAGCTCAATTACCCTCCTACAGGGATCGGGGGAGACCCAGTACTTC. It encodes CASSITLLQGSGETQYF.

The chain combines TRBV10-1 with TRBJ2-7; TRBD2 is a possible D gene (5 bases). Trimming removed 11 bases from V and 4 bases from J, with 24 bases in between. The CDR3 loop spans 15 amino acids. CDR1 is WNHNN and CDR2 is SYGVQD in the germline V gene (reference sequence). The CDR3 nucleotides read TGCGCCGGGGTCCCCTCGGACTTCTCTTGTTACGAGCAGTACTTC. It translates to CAGVPSDFSCYEQYF.

The chain joins TRBV6-1 to TRBJ2-7, with a weak D call TRBD2 (7 bases). Germline V gene sequence: CDR1 MNHNS, CDR2 SASEGT. V lost 2 bases, J lost 2 bases, and 19 bases lay in between. CDR3 length: 17 residues. CDR3 amino acids: CASSENRGAKSTYEQYF. CDR3 coding DNA: TGTGCCAGCAGTGAAAATCGGGGGGCGAAGTCGACCTACGAGCAGTACTTC.

Written as DNA, the CDR3 is TGTGCCAGCAGCCAAGGCCTTATGAACACTGAAGCTTTCTTT. This sequence encodes CASSQGLMNTEAFF. V is TRBV14 and J is TRBJ1-1, with D hard to call. The V end lost 1 base, the J end lost 0 bases, and 6 bases lay between the germline ends. In germline, CDR1 is SGHDN, CDR2 FVKESK. The CDR3 sequence is 14 residues long.

The chain employs TRBV5-4 and TRBJ2-7, with 7 bases fitting TRBD2. J was trimmed by 3 bases and V by 1 base; bases with no gene match: 7. The germline gives CDR1 SGHNT, CDR2 YYREEE (reference sequence). CDR3 length: 15 amino acids. DNA of the CDR3: TGTGCCAGCAGCTTGACTGCTAGCGGAAGCTACGAGCAGTACTTC. Its translation is CASSLTASGSYEQYF.

DNA of the CDR3: TGTGCCATCGGCCAAGATAGGGGGTATAACTATGGCTACACCTTC. This codes for CAIGQDRGYNYGYTF. The gene calls are TRBV10-3 and TRBJ1-2; tentatively, D is TRBD1 (6 bases). V lost 8 bases, J lost 1 base, and 17 bases lay in between. This CDR3 has 15 residues. Germline CDR1 is ENHRY and CDR2 is SYGVKD.

CDR3 in DNA: TGTGCCAGTAGTCCTAGCGTCGACAATGAGCAGTTCTTC. This translates into CASSPSVDNEQFF. V and J are TRBV19 and TRBJ2-1; weak D call: TRBD2 (6 bases). CDR3 length equals 13 residues. Germline lookup yields CDR1 LNHDA and CDR2 SQIVND (reference sequence). V was trimmed by 5 bases and J by 5 bases, leaving 10 bases between them.

V is TRBV6-5 and J is TRBJ2-2; D is undetermined. V was trimmed by 6 bases and J by 4 bases, leaving 12 bases between them. Germline V CDR1 and CDR2: MNHEY, SVGAGI. The CDR3 extends over 14 amino acids. The CDR3 DNA reads TGTGCCAGCAGCCGAGGAACGGGCACCGGGGAGCTGTTTTTT. Protein: CASSRGTGTGELFF.

The CDR3 nucleotides read TGTGCCAGCAGCGTAGGACAGGGGAGCACTGAAGCTTTCTTT. Residues: CASSVGQGSTEAFF. V is TRBV5-6 and J is TRBJ1-1, with 9 bases aligning to TRBD1. V lost 4 bases to trimming and J lost 4 bases; unmatched junction nucleotides: 5. This CDR3 is built from 14 residues. Germline loops: CDR1 SGHDT, CDR2 YYEEEE.

The rearrangement joins TRBV28 to TRBJ1-1, with D possibly TRBD1 on 6 matching bases. The V end was cut by 6 bases, the J end by 3 bases, with 14 bases between. This CDR3 is 14 amino acids long. Germline V gives CDR1 MDHEN, CDR2 SYDVKM. Here the CDR3 reads CASRRGQGYTEAFF. The CDR3 DNA sequence: TGTGCCAGCAGACGGGGCCAGGGGTACACTGAAGCTTTCTTT.

The genes are TRBV4-1 and TRBJ2-5; 16 bases fit TRBD2. From germline, CDR1 is MGHRA and CDR2 YSYEKL. Losses at the gene ends were 1 base for V and 4 bases for J; bases not matched to a gene: 9. This CDR3 is built from 19 residues. Written as DNA, the CDR3 is TGCGCCAGCAGCCAAGTCCCGGGACTAGCGGGAGGGGAAGCAGAGACCCAGTACTTC. Its translation is CASSQVPGLAGGEAETQYF.

The chain joins TRBV6-5 to TRBJ1-4; 10 nucleotides match TRBD1. CDR1 and CDR2 from the germline V gene are MNHEY and SVGAGI. The V and J ends lost 5 bases and 3 bases, in that order; junction bases with no gene match: 3. There are 15 residues in the CDR3. The CDR3 loop reads CASSPGQGPNEKLFF. The CDR3 DNA reads TGTGCCAGCAGTCCGGGACAGGGGCCTAATGAAAAACTGTTTTTT.

This clone was detected once. This same CDR3 is encoded by further DNA sequences in the sample. The J gene is TRBJ2-2, the V gene TRBV7-9; no reliable D call. The V and J ends lost 0 bases and 3 bases respectively, with 2 bases between them. The CDR3 length is 13 residues. CDR1 is SEHNR, CDR2 FQNEAQ, per germline (reference sequence). CDR3 nucleotides: TGTGCCAGCAGCTTAGCAGACACCGGGGAGCTGTTTTTT. It codes for CASSLADTGELFF.

The V gene is TRBV4-1, the J gene TRBJ2-5, with 14 bases identical to TRBD2. The CDR3 runs to 16 residues. Germline values: CDR1 MGHRA, CDR2 YSYEKL. Trimming removed 4 bases from V and 5 bases from J; junction bases left unmatched: 6. CDR3 loop: CASSRGTSGSGETQYF. The DNA for the CDR3 is TGCGCCAGCAGCCGAGGGACTAGCGGGAGCGGGGAGACCCAGTACTTC.

The chain is built from TRBV10-2 and TRBJ1-4; D remains ambiguous. Germline V gene sequence: CDR1 WSHSY, CDR2 SAAADI. V was pared by 4 bases and J by 4 bases, with 7 bases between. The CDR3 contains 13 residues. The CDR3 bases are TGCGCCAGCAGTGCCGGGGTTAATGAAAAACTGTTTTTT. Amino acids: CASSAGVNEKLFF.

J is TRBJ1-5 and V is TRBV30; D perhaps matches TRBD1 (6 bases). The germline CDR1 and CDR2 sequences are GTSNPN and SVGIG (reference sequence). The V end was cut by 0 bases, the J end by 4 bases, with 16 bases between. This CDR3 has 16 residues. The CDR3 nucleotides read TGTGCCTGGAGTGTAAGGGGGAAAGGGTTGAATCAGCCCCAGCATTTT. This gives the protein CAWSVRGKGLNQPQHF.

V is TRBV15 and J is TRBJ2-7; 8 nucleotides align to TRBD1. CDR3 length: 16 amino acids. The ends lost 0 bases at V and 4 bases at J; junction bases unmatched: 8. Germline CDR1 reads LNHNV; CDR2 reads YYDKDF (reference sequence). CDR3 DNA sequence: TGTGCCACCAGCAGAGATGGGTGGACAGGGCCATACGAGCAGTACTTC. Its translation: CATSRDGWTGPYEQYF.

The J gene is TRBJ1-2, the V gene TRBV2; D is perhaps TRBD1 (6 bases). The CDR3 length is 15 residues. Per the germline V gene, CDR1 is SNHLY and CDR2 is FYNNEI. The V end was cut by 6 bases, the J end by 5 bases, with 19 bases between. In DNA form, the CDR3 reads TGTGCCAGCAGGACGACAGGAGTTCTTTTGTATGGCTACACCTTC. Translating gives CASRTTGVLLYGYTF.

Worth noting for this clone: The sample has other DNA sequences that encode this CDR3 too. The chain couples TRBV18 to TRBJ1-1; the D is unclear. The CDR3 extends over 13 amino acids. The germline V gene encodes CDR1 KGHSH and CDR2 LQKENI. The germline V and J ends were trimmed by 3 bases and 0 bases, with 5 bases remaining between them. CDR3 region: CASSPGVNTEAFF. The CDR3 nucleotides are TGTGCCAGCTCACCTGGGGTGAACACTGAAGCTTTCTTT.

V gene TRBV6-5 combines with J gene TRBJ1-1; perhaps TRBD1 as D (5 bases). The V end lost 6 bases, the J end lost 11 bases, and 16 bases lay between the germline ends. Per the germline V gene, CDR1 is MNHEY and CDR2 is SVGAGI. The CDR3 sequence is 12 residues long. The DNA of the CDR3 is TGTGCCAGCAGGCCCCGGGGCGGTGTGGCTTTCTTT. Protein: CASRPRGGVAFF.

Comment on this clone: At the DNA level, this CDR3 is encoded by other sequences in the same sample as well. The rearrangement uses TRBV2 and TRBJ2-1; D may correspond to TRBD1 or TRBD2 (5 bases each). From germline, CDR1 is SNHLY and CDR2 FYNNEI. The CDR3 contains 14 residues. The V and J ends lost 3 bases and 1 base respectively, with 7 bases between them. Written as DNA, the CDR3 is TGTGCCAGCAGTGAGAGGGGATCCTACAATGAGCAGTTCTTC. Translation: CASSERGSYNEQFF.

The genes are TRBV7-2 and TRBJ1-3, with D uncertain. The CDR3 is 14 residues long. Trimming shortened V by 3 bases and J by 8 bases, and 14 bases separated the two germline ends. Per the germline V gene, CDR1 is SGHTA and CDR2 is FQGNSA. CDR3 sequence (DNA): TGTGCCAGCAGCTTCGCCGACTTCGAGGACACCATATATTTT. Translating gives CASSFADFEDTIYF.

The rearrangement joins TRBV30 to TRBJ2-3; 11 bases match TRBD2. There are 15 residues in the CDR3. The ends lost 4 bases at V and 3 bases at J; junction bases unmatched: 6. Germline loops: CDR1 GTSNPN, CDR2 SVGIG (reference sequence). DNA for the CDR3: TGTGCCTGGAAGGGGATAGCGGGAGGGACAGATACGCAGTATTTT. Amino acids: CAWKGIAGGTDTQYF.

The chain carries TRBV6-5 and TRBJ1-2, with D possibly being TRBD1 (5 bases). Germline CDR1 MNHEY, CDR2 SVGAGI. Between the trimmed V and J ends, which lost 5 bases and 3 bases, there was a span of 16 bases. This CDR3 has 15 residues. CDR3 DNA sequence: TGTGCCAGCAGTCGCTTACCGCGGGGGGACTATGGCTACACCTTC. Encoded protein: CASSRLPRGDYGYTF.

This clone was seen only once. This sample also contains other DNA sequences that code for the same CDR3. This chain uses TRBV28 with TRBJ2-2; no reliable D call. The CDR3 is 13 residues long. Germline V CDR1 and CDR2: MDHEN, SYDVKM. Trimming took off 4 bases at V and 6 bases at J, with 9 bases between the two ends. This chain's CDR3 is CASSSSSPGELFF. CDR3 nucleotide sequence: TGTGCCAGCAGTTCCAGCTCACCCGGGGAGCTGTTTTTT.

The rearrangement links TRBV25-1 to TRBJ2-5, with TRBD1 as a possible D gene (5 bases). The CDR3 extends over 17 amino acids. Germline CDR1 MGHDK, CDR2 SYGVNS. The V end was cut by 4 bases, the J end by 5 bases, with 23 bases between. The CDR3 bases are TGTGCCAGCAGTGCTCTAATAGACAGCGTTCTGGAGGAGACCCAGTACTTC. This encodes CASSALIDSVLEETQYF.

The rearrangement joins TRBV7-6 to TRBJ2-2; 9 positions match TRBD2. The CDR3 contains 18 residues. The ends lost 0 bases at V and 3 bases at J; junction bases unmatched: 8. The germline V gene has CDR1 SGHVS and CDR2 FNYEAQ. CDR3 DNA: TGTGCCAGCAGCTTAGCGGCTGGCGGGGGGGTGGACACCGGGGAGCTGTTTTTT. This encodes CASSLAAGGGVDTGELFF.